One sample yielded the 22 T cell receptor beta chains listed below, sequenced in a study of naive and memory T cell subsets (dated 2017 in TCRdb). Library preparation was by UMI-ligation and nested PCR. Instrument used: Illumina MiSeq. An equimolar mix of two oligonucleotides covering both TRBC1 and TRBC2 was used as the beta constant-region primer. The ligated cDNA went through four rounds of PCR with nested alpha and beta constant-region primers together with the SP2 primer. Using fastp trimming at Q25 and MiXCR clonotype assembly, TCRdb reanalyzed the public sequencing data and kept in-frame beta chains. Entries that share a CDR3 protein sequence are merged under the most common genes and DNA. The sample table contains approximately 140,000 distinct CDR3 sequences; only one count was recorded for about 20% of them. The ten largest make up about 0.57% of the sample. Study-level results and caveats: A few larger clonotypes were present in naive repertoires, particularly the CD8 repertoires, and these clonotypes were possibly memory cells re-expressing CD45RA.

No antigens are known for them. Sequenced input: naive CD8+ T cells from blood. Per the publication, the cell subset or site label means: naive T cells, CD45RA high CD27+. These receptors all come from a human donor in good health.

In its sample, this clonotype was seen many times. The rearrangement joins TRBV13 to TRBJ1-1, with D hard to call. This CDR3 is built from 12 residues. Trimming pared 1 base from V and 6 bases from J, leaving 6 bases between. Germline V lookup: CDR1 PRHDT, CDR2 FYEKMQ (reference sequence). The DNA for the CDR3 is TGTGCCAGCAGCTTAGACAACGCTGAAGCTTTCTTT. It specifies CASSLDNAEAFF.

This chain connects TRBV6-5 to TRBJ2-7, with 8 bases fitting TRBD1. The CDR3 sequence is 15 residues long. V lost 3 bases and J lost 2; bases outside the gene matches: 6. Looked up from germline, CDR1 is MNHEY and CDR2 is SVGAGI. CDR3 loop: CASSYFTGGAYEQYF. Here the CDR3 DNA reads TGTGCCAGCAGTTATTTTACAGGGGGTGCCTACGAGCAGTACTTC.

This clonotype has at least ten counts. The rearrangement uses TRBV4-1 and TRBJ2-3, with a tentative D call TRBD2 (6 bases). The CDR3 spans 15 residues. Germline V gives CDR1 MGHRA, CDR2 YSYEKL. V gave up 0 bases and J gave up 3 bases, with 10 bases separating them. This CDR3 reads CASSQETSETDTQYF. Here the CDR3 DNA reads TGCGCCAGCAGCCAAGAGACTAGTGAGACAGATACGCAGTATTTT.

This clonotype was observed a few times. The rearrangement joins TRBV4-1 to TRBJ2-5; a weak D match, TRBD2 (5 bases). The germline CDR1 and CDR2 sequences are MGHRA and YSYEKL. The CDR3 extends over 13 amino acids. Trimming removed 0 bases at V and 5 bases at J, with 7 bases between. In DNA form, the CDR3 reads TGCGCCAGCAGCCAAGATGGGGAGGAGACCCAGTACTTC. Its translation is CASSQDGEETQYF.

This clonotype appeared a few times. This chain connects TRBV29-1 to TRBJ2-1; 7 bases fit TRBD1. This CDR3 contains 16 residues. With 0 bases clipped from V and 4 bases from J, the junction kept 9 bases outside the gene matches. Germline V gene data show CDR1 as SQVTM and CDR2 as ANQGSEA. The CDR3 nucleotides read TGCAGCGTTGAAGATCCGTCCCAGGGGGTTTACAATGAGCAGTTCTTC. Its protein is CSVEDPSQGVYNEQFF.

This clonotype showed up just a few times. V and J are TRBV7-9 and TRBJ2-7, with D possibly being TRBD2 (5 bases). Germline V lookup: CDR1 SEHNR, CDR2 FQNEAQ (reference sequence). The CDR3 runs 14 residues. The V gene lost 1 base and the J gene lost 7 bases, with 14 bases spanning the gap. The CDR3 DNA follows: TGTGCCAGCAGCTTAGATGCTAGCCCGGGGGAGCAGTACTTC. As protein: CASSLDASPGEQYF.

This chain joins TRBV6-5 and TRBJ2-7; 7 bases align to TRBD1. The CDR3 is 14 amino acids. The ends lost 0 bases at V and 3 bases at J; junction bases unmatched: 2. Germline loops: CDR1 MNHEY, CDR2 SVGAGI. CDR3 sequence: CASSYSGQVYEQYF. CDR3 bases: TGTGCCAGCAGTTACTCAGGACAGGTCTACGAGCAGTACTTC.

This chain links TRBV29-1 with TRBJ2-3; D is tentatively TRBD1 or TRBD2 (5 bases each). Germline values: CDR1 SQVTM, CDR2 ANQGSEA. The CDR3 spans 15 residues. V lost 7 bases to trimming and J lost 0 bases, with 17 bases between them. The CDR3 sequence is CSAFGVGDSTDTQYF. CDR3 bases: TGCAGCGCCTTCGGAGTCGGGGACAGCACAGATACGCAGTATTTT.

The CDR3 DNA follows: TGTGCCAGCAGCCAAGACGGACTAGGACTTTACGAGCAGTACTTC. The encoded protein is CASSQDGLGLYEQYF. The V gene is TRBV3-1, the J gene TRBJ2-7; 7 nucleotides line up with TRBD2. Per the germline V gene, CDR1 is LGHDT and CDR2 is YNNKEL (reference sequence). This CDR3 has 15 residues. Trimming removed 0 bases from V and 4 bases from J; junction bases left unmatched: 6.

The rearrangement links TRBV5-1 to TRBJ2-1; perhaps D is TRBD1 or TRBD2 (5 bases each). Trimming took 5 bases from V and 3 from J, leaving 9 bases between them. The CDR3 totals 13 residues. The germline gives CDR1 SGHRS, CDR2 YFSETQ. The CDR3, as DNA: TGCGCCAGCAGGGGGGAGTTCTACAATGAGCAGTTCTTC. The encoded protein is CASRGEFYNEQFF.

A few counts support this clonotype. V usage is TRBV11-2 and J usage is TRBJ2-3; D is unclear. There are 14 residues in the CDR3. Germline CDR1 SGHAT, CDR2 FQNNGV. V was trimmed by 2 bases and J by 7 bases, leaving 13 bases between them. CDR3 protein: CASSLWSDGNTQYF. Here the CDR3 DNA reads TGTGCCAGCAGCTTATGGTCGGATGGTAATACGCAGTATTTT.

The chain combines TRBV6-2 or TRBV6-3 with TRBJ2-1; TRBD2 agrees at 11 bases. Germline V gene lookup returns CDR1 MNHEY and CDR2 SVGEGT. This CDR3 comprises 19 residues. Germline trimming cut 7 bases from V and 1 base from J; bases unmatched to any gene: 15. The CDR3 DNA reads TGTGCCAGCACCTCTTCAGTGGGTAGCGGGAGGGGGTCCTACAATGAGCAGTTCTTC. Its translation: CASTSSVGSGRGSYNEQFF.

This clonotype was seen only a few times. The chain couples TRBV7-9 to TRBJ2-5, with D unclear. CDR1 SEHNR and CDR2 FQNEAQ come from the germline V gene (reference sequence). The CDR3 has 9 residues. Trimming stripped 8 bases from V and 2 bases from J, with 0 bases between. The CDR3 region is CASQETQYF. In nucleotides, the CDR3 is TGTGCCAGCCAAGAGACCCAGTACTTC.

The V and J genes are TRBV9 and TRBJ2-7; TRBD1 agrees at 10 bases. The germline gives CDR1 SGDLS, CDR2 YYNGEE. V dropped 0 bases and J dropped 4; count of bases not matched to a gene: 1. The CDR3 runs 14 residues. DNA for the CDR3: TGTGCCAGCAGCGTAGGGGACAGGGGTTACGAGCAGTACTTC. Protein sequence: CASSVGDRGYEQYF.

J is TRBJ2-6 and V is TRBV6-5, with unresolved D. V lost 3 bases to trimming and J lost 2 bases, with 8 bases between them. The CDR3 is 15 residues long. Germline V gives CDR1 MNHEY, CDR2 SVGAGI. CDR3 nucleotide sequence: TGTGCCAGCAGTTATAGTGTCCCTGGGGCCAACGTCCTGACTTTC. Protein product: CASSYSVPGANVLTF.

The chain links TRBV12-3 or TRBV12-4 to TRBJ2-5, with D perhaps matching TRBD2 (6 bases). The CDR3 totals 14 residues. V lost 6 bases, J lost 2 bases, and 13 bases lay in between. Here the CDR3 reads CASSPGGLQETQYF. As DNA, the CDR3 is TGTGCCAGCAGCCCCGGGGGACTGCAAGAGACCCAGTACTTC.

CDR3 bases: TGTGCCAGCACGGTGCGGGAGCAGTACTTC. Its protein product is CASTVREQYF. The chain joins TRBV28 to TRBJ2-7; no clear D gene. Trimming took off 7 bases at V and 7 bases at J, with 8 bases between the two ends. Looked up from germline, CDR1 is MDHEN and CDR2 is SYDVKM. There are 10 residues in the CDR3.

This clonotype was counted between two and nine times. The chain uses TRBV29-1 and TRBJ1-6; no firm D call. Trimming cost V 2 bases and J 10 bases, with 12 bases left between them. Per germline, CDR1 SQVTM and CDR2 ANQGSEA. The CDR3 has 13 residues. This CDR3 reads CSVESGVDSPLHF. The CDR3 DNA follows: TGCAGCGTTGAATCTGGGGTCGACTCACCCCTCCACTTT.

This clonotype occurred a few times. This chain links TRBV27 with TRBJ1-1; D remains unclear. Germline V gene data show CDR1 as MNHEY and CDR2 as SMNVEV (reference sequence). V gave up 0 bases and J gave up 1 base, with 9 bases separating them. The CDR3 contains 15 residues. The CDR3, as DNA: TGTGCCAGCAGTTTATCGCAGGCAGGGAACACTGAAGCTTTCTTT. Residues: CASSLSQAGNTEAFF.

This clonotype was seen only a few times. The chain employs TRBV7-9 and TRBJ2-7; the D is unclear. CDR3 length: 13 residues. The germline V gene encodes CDR1 SEHNR and CDR2 FQNEAQ (reference sequence). Trimming left V 2 bases short and J 4 bases short, with 9 bases between. The CDR3 bases are TGTGCCAGCAGCTTACGGAGCGAGTACGAGCAGTACTTC. Protein: CASSLRSEYEQYF.

The rearrangement uses TRBV7-8 and TRBJ2-3; no firm D call. The CDR3 is 15 residues long. Trimming stripped 0 bases from V and 10 bases from J, with 17 bases between. CDR1 and CDR2 from the germline V gene are SGHVS and FQNEAQ. Here the CDR3 reads CASSLAFSKGYAQYF. CDR3 bases: TGTGCCAGCAGCTTAGCCTTTTCTAAAGGTTATGCGCAGTATTTT.

V usage is TRBV2 and J usage is TRBJ2-7, with unresolved D. This CDR3 spans 12 amino acids. Germline-derived CDR1 and CDR2 are SNHLY and FYNNEI. Trimming removed 0 bases at V and 4 bases at J, with 4 bases between. This CDR3 reads CASSEADYEQYF. CDR3 DNA sequence: TGTGCCAGCAGTGAAGCGGATTACGAGCAGTACTTC.